This entry lists 14 T cell receptor beta chains sequenced from one sample in a study of cytomegalovirus exposure and HLA in healthy donors. Researchers ran the PCR with 60 Vbeta and 13 Jbeta primers. Clones were read by immunoSEQ multiplex PCR, and TCRdb kept only the in-frame ones, dropping some. Of approximately 100,000 clones in the sample, around 60% were seen once. Sequencing was performed on PBMCs. All receptors derive from a woman aged 45-65 years in good health and CMV-seronegative.

The chain carries TRBV28 and TRBJ2-7, with 16 bases that match TRBD2. The CDR3 loop spans 15 amino acids. Per germline, CDR1 MDHEN and CDR2 SYDVKM. Losses at the gene ends were 3 bases for V and 9 bases for J; bases not matched to a gene: 5. CDR3 sequence: CASSFTGTSGRGQYF. CDR3 DNA: TGTGCCAGCAGTTTCACGGGGACTAGCGGGAGGGGGCAGTACTTC.

A single count supports this clone. The chain employs TRBV7-6 and TRBJ2-2; 10 bases match TRBD2. The J segment lost 4 bases and the V segment lost 4 bases, leaving 12 bases of the junction unmatched. The CDR3 extends over 18 amino acids. The germline CDR1 and CDR2 sequences are SGHVS and FNYEAQ. The DNA of the CDR3 is TGTGCCAGCAGCTCACACCTTACTAGCGGGGCACCCACCGGGGAGCTGTTTTTT. Translating it yields CASSSHLTSGAPTGELFF.

The rearrangement uses TRBV4-2 and TRBJ2-4; TRBD2 matches at 7 bases. J gave up 7 bases and V 0 bases, and 6 bases lay outside the gene matches. Per germline, CDR1 LGHNA and CDR2 YNFKEQ. The CDR3 contains 15 residues. CDR3 region: CASSQEGAGRNIQYF. CDR3 nucleotides: TGTGCCAGCAGCCAAGAGGGAGCGGGGCGCAACATTCAGTACTTC.

The V call is TRBV12-5, the J call TRBJ2-1; 7 bases line up with TRBD2. This CDR3 is 14 amino acids long. The germline gives CDR1 LGHNT, CDR2 FRNRAP. V was pared by 6 bases and J by 5 bases, with 7 bases of the junction left unmatched. In DNA form, the CDR3 reads TGTGCTAGTGGCGGGACTATTAATAACAATGAGCAGTTCTTC. Residues: CASGGTINNNEQFF.

For this clone: This is likely a read error, given that the CDR3 carries no conserved phenylalanine or tryptophan at its end. In DNA form, the CDR3 reads TGTGCCAGCAGCCTACGGACAGGTCCTAGAAACTATGGCTACACCATC. Its protein product is CASSLRTGPRNYGYTI. The chain employs TRBV7-9 and TRBJ1-2; 7 bases are shared with TRBD1. V lost 5 bases to trimming and J lost 2 bases; unmatched junction nucleotides: 11. Germline lookup yields CDR1 SEHNR and CDR2 FQNEAQ (reference sequence). CDR3 length: 16 amino acids.

The chain recombines TRBV2 with TRBJ2-3, with 7 bases aligning to TRBD1. This CDR3 is 16 amino acids long. The ends lost 4 bases at V and 0 bases at J; junction bases unmatched: 7. The germline CDR1 and CDR2 sequences are SNHLY and FYNNEI. CDR3 nucleotides: TGTGCCAGCAGTGGGACAGGATATACTAGCACAGATACGCAGTATTTT. Protein sequence: CASSGTGYTSTDTQYF.

In this sample, this clone turned up a few times. The chain is built from TRBV10-1 and TRBJ2-4; tentatively, D is TRBD1 (5 bases). Germline assignment: CDR1 WNHNN and CDR2 SYGVQD (reference sequence). Deletions cut 2 bases from V and 1 base from J, with 9 bases between. The CDR3 loop spans 15 amino acids. CDR3 in DNA: TGCGCCAGCAGTGAGGCAGGGCCGGCCAAAAACATTCAGTACTTC. It codes for CASSEAGPAKNIQYF.

This clone was seen a handful of times. V usage is TRBV4-2 and J usage is TRBJ2-5; tentatively, D is TRBD1 (5 bases). Germline V gives CDR1 LGHNA, CDR2 YNFKEQ. This CDR3 contains 13 residues. V was cut by 4 bases and J by 2 bases, with 8 bases left in between. The CDR3 loop is CASSPQGQETQYF. The CDR3 coding sequence is TGTGCCAGCAGCCCCCAGGGTCAAGAGACCCAGTACTTC.

The J gene is TRBJ1-4, the V gene TRBV10-2; possible D gene TRBD1, 5 bases. The germline CDR1 and CDR2 sequences are WSHSY and SAAADI. The CDR3 covers 13 residues. The V end lost 6 bases, the J end lost 6 bases, and 11 bases lay between the germline ends. The CDR3 DNA is TGCGCCAGCAGGGGGGGAGGTGATGAAAAACTGTTTTTT. The encoded protein is CASRGGGDEKLFF.

The CDR3 DNA is TGTGCCAGCAGTGCCGCGGGGAGTGAGCAGTACTTC. Translation: CASSAAGSEQYF. This chain uses TRBV6-1 with TRBJ2-7; the D gene is possibly TRBD2 (6 bases). The CDR3 covers 12 residues. CDR1 and CDR2 from the germline V gene are MNHNS and SASEGT. V was pared by 4 bases and J by 7 bases, with 11 bases between.

The chain is built from TRBV6-1 and TRBJ1-2; 9 bases align to TRBD1. V lost 2 bases and J lost 2; bases outside the gene matches: 6. Germline CDR1 is MNHNS and CDR2 is SASEGT. The CDR3 consists of 16 residues. The CDR3 DNA is TGTGCCAGCAGTGAAAACAGGGGGCTATTAAACTATGGCTACACCTTC. It encodes CASSENRGLLNYGYTF.

This chain uses TRBV9 with TRBJ2-3; D uncertain. The V and J ends lost 0 bases and 6 bases respectively, with 20 bases between them. The CDR3 length is 17 residues. From germline, CDR1 is SGDLS and CDR2 YYNGEE. The CDR3 spells CASSVEASAEDGDTQYF. Written as DNA, the CDR3 is TGTGCCAGCAGCGTAGAGGCTAGTGCTGAGGATGGGGATACGCAGTATTTT.

The chain combines TRBV5-5 with TRBJ2-5, with a possible D match to TRBD1 (5 bases). The CDR3 is 16 amino acids. V lost 2 bases to trimming and J lost 4 bases, with 18 bases between them. Germline V lookup: CDR1 SGHKS, CDR2 YYEKEE (reference sequence). CDR3 residues: CASSLRSGLLAETQYF. Written as DNA, the CDR3 is TGTGCCAGCAGCTTACGATCAGGGCTTCTTGCAGAGACCCAGTACTTC.

This clone was observed a few times. CDR3 protein: CASRTDTDTQYF. CDR3 coding DNA: TGTGCCAGCAGAACAGACACAGATACGCAGTATTTT. The genes are TRBV6-5 and TRBJ2-3; D unclear. CDR1 MNHEY and CDR2 SVGAGI come from the germline V gene. V was clipped by 6 bases and J by 2 bases, with 6 bases between them. The CDR3 contains 12 residues.